This TCR beta chain was captured by sequencing in a study of blood T cells in healthy people across ages. A second PCR, run for about 7 to 11 cycles, used a sample-barcoded 5' primer plus a J-beta primer mix. In TCRdb, the 5' RACE reads were re-called with MiXCR into one record per CDR3 protein. The profile shows 730,000 or so distinct CDR3 sequences, around 43% of them singletons. The CDR3 is 13 amino acids. V shed 5 bases and J shed 11 bases, with 18 bases lying between them. This chain joins TRBV12-3 or TRBV12-4 and TRBJ2-5, with D possibly matching TRBD1 (5 bases). The receptor comes from a man aged 80 or over in good health. What was sequenced was blood. CDR3 region: CASSQQDYNEQYF. CDR3 nucleotides: TGTGCCAGCAGTCAACAGGATTACAATGAGCAGTACTTC.